The text below deals with one T cell receptor beta chain. Its antigen is not identified. This record comes from a study of T cell responses to AZD1222 COVID-19 vaccine. General study results and limits: Scientists sampled the repertoires only once the peak T cell response had passed. When two AZD1222 doses had been given, Spike-specific TCR breadth and depth rose. The donor group comprised mostly white British people and more females; the analysis possibly underestimated clonal diversity.

Assay: immunoSEQ multiplex PCR; the TCRdb copy retains only in-frame clones and omits some. The table includes about 84,000 clones, about nine tenths detected once. CDR3 length: 14 residues. Germline V CDR1 and CDR2: LNHDA, SQIVND (reference sequence). Germline trimming cut 3 bases from V and 4 bases from J; bases unmatched to any gene: 2. The chain has TRBV19 and TRBJ1-4; 7 nucleotides agree with TRBD1. The TCR originated in an adult who received the AZD1222 COVID-19 vaccine. The specimen comprised peripheral blood, sampled 28 days after the second AZD1222 dose. CDR3 amino acids: CASSIGDSNEKLFF. As DNA, the CDR3 is TGTGCCAGTAGTATTGGGGACAGTAATGAAAAACTGTTTTTT.